One and the same sample provided the 31 T cell receptor beta chains below, sequenced in a study of response to subunit inactivated influenza vaccine listed by TCRdb under 2018. Libraries were built with RT-PCR. TCRdb lists the instrument as Illumina HiSeq 2500. TCRdb handled the public reads itself, with Q25 trimming in fastp and clone calling in MiXCR, and kept productive beta chains. CDR3 protein sequences are deduplicated, and each keeps its most common genes and DNA. For this sample the table gives around 760,000 distinct CDR3 sequences, of which over 11% were detected only once. The top ten hold 5.5% to 8% of the sample. The starting material was PBMCs from blood, obtained roughly 15 days before vaccination. The origin of the receptors is a man in his fifties who received an inactivated influenza vaccine. Donor details come from another sample of the same person, matched by shared clones.

The J gene is TRBJ2-3, the V gene TRBV12-3 or TRBV12-4; possible D gene TRBD2, 5 bases. Trimming stripped 6 bases from V and 0 bases from J, with 16 bases between. The CDR3 sequence is 16 residues long. The CDR3 DNA follows: TGTGCCAGCAGAGGGCCGTGGAGCGGCAGCACAGATACGCAGTATTTT. Translation gives CASRGPWSGSTDTQYF.

This clonotype was observed a single time. The chain recombines TRBV5-1 with TRBJ2-3; possible D gene TRBD2, 6 bases. V was shortened by 1 base and J by 1 base, with 10 bases between the two germline ends. The CDR3 loop spans 15 amino acids. Germline V gives CDR1 SGHRS, CDR2 YFSETQ. The CDR3 region is CASSLNTGGTDTQYF. For the CDR3, the DNA is TGCGCCAGCAGCTTGAATACGGGGGGCACAGATACGCAGTATTTT. The whole variable domain, filled in from reference TRBV5-1 and TRBJ2-3, reads KAGVTQTPRYLIKTRGQQVTLSCSPISGHRSVSWYQQTPGQGLQFLFEYFSETQRNKGNFPGRFSGRQFSNSRSEMNVSTLELGDSALYLCASSLNTGGTDTQYFGPGTRLTVL.

This clonotype has a handful of counts. The V and J genes are TRBV29-1 and TRBJ2-3; 7 bases agree with TRBD1. This CDR3 region has 13 residues. The J segment lost 2 bases and the V segment lost 6 bases, leaving 5 bases of the junction unmatched. CDR1 is SQVTM and CDR2 is ANQGSEA in the germline V gene. The CDR3 loop is CSVSGTVTDTQYF. The CDR3 DNA is TGCAGCGTATCCGGGACAGTCACAGATACGCAGTATTTT.

This clonotype has just a few counts. Relative to the germline gene, one junction end is altered; a read error may explain this. V usage is TRBV7-7 and J usage is TRBJ2-1; D is perhaps TRBD1 or TRBD2 (5 bases each). The V gene's germline CDR1 is SSHAT and CDR2 FNYEAQ (reference sequence). There are 13 residues in the CDR3. The CDR3 here is CASSLERGDEQFF. CDR3 nucleotides: TGTGCTAGCAGCTTAGAGAGGGGCGATGAGCAGTTCTTC.

This clonotype showed up just a few times. The rearrangement uses TRBV6-1 and TRBJ1-2, with 9 bases matching TRBD1. CDR1 is MNHNS, CDR2 SASEGT, per germline. This CDR3 contains 14 residues. The trim removed 6 bases at V and 4 bases at J, leaving 6 bases unmatched. In nucleotides, the CDR3 is TGTGCCAGCAGCAGGGACAGGGTAGCCTATGGCTACACCTTC. It is translated as CASSRDRVAYGYTF.

Many counts were recorded for this clonotype. The V gene is TRBV27, the J gene TRBJ2-1, with 10 bases identical to TRBD2. The V segment lost 5 bases and the J segment 4 bases; nucleotides outside the gene matches: 8. Looked up from germline, CDR1 is MNHEY and CDR2 is SMNVEV (reference sequence). The CDR3 is 16 residues long. The DNA for the CDR3 is TGTGCCAGCAGTGCCCTAGCGGGAGATGGGTACAATGAGCAGTTCTTC. Its translation: CASSALAGDGYNEQFF.

V is TRBV11-2 and J is TRBJ2-5; 7 bases fit TRBD1. Per the germline V gene, CDR1 is SGHAT and CDR2 is FQNNGV. Trimming cost V 1 base and J 6 bases; bases outside gene matches: 2. The CDR3 runs to 13 residues. For the CDR3, the DNA is TGTGCCAGCAGCTTAGGGGACAGACAGACCCAGTACTTC. Its protein product is CASSLGDRQTQYF.

This chain uses TRBV28 with TRBJ1-6, with D possibly TRBD1 on 5 matching bases. V lost 5 bases and J 2 bases, leaving 28 bases between the germline ends. Germline-derived CDR1 and CDR2 are MDHEN and SYDVKM. CDR3 length: 21 residues. In DNA, the CDR3 is TGTGCCAGCAGTATTATTACAGGCCCTACCACCTTGATGCCCTATAATTCACCCCTCCACTTT. Encoded protein: CASSIITGPTTLMPYNSPLHF.

The V call is TRBV7-9, the J call TRBJ1-2; TRBD1 agrees at 9 bases. CDR1 and CDR2 (germline): SEHNR, FQNEAQ (reference sequence). The ends lost 1 base at V and 2 bases at J; junction bases unmatched: 5. The CDR3 has 16 residues. DNA of the CDR3: TGTGCCAGCAGCTTAGAGGCCGGGACAGGGAACTATGGCTACACCTTC. Protein sequence: CASSLEAGTGNYGYTF.

This clonotype was picked up many times. The chain carries TRBV18 and TRBJ1-2, with D possibly being TRBD1 (6 bases). The V gene lost 6 bases and the J gene lost 6 bases, with 17 bases spanning the gap. Germline V lookup: CDR1 KGHSH, CDR2 LQKENI. The CDR3 extends over 14 amino acids. The CDR3 DNA reads as TGTGCCAGCTCGCGTCCTCAGGGGACTGATGGCTACACCTTC. This codes for CASSRPQGTDGYTF.

The chain combines TRBV9 with TRBJ2-7, with D maybe TRBD1 (5 bases). The germline V gene has CDR1 SGDLS and CDR2 YYNGEE. CDR3 length: 14 amino acids. V lost 2 bases to trimming and J lost 1 base, with 10 bases between them. The CDR3 nucleotides are TGTGCCAGCAGCGTTATTTCAGGGTCCTACGAGCAGTACTTC. Residues: CASSVISGSYEQYF.

This chain joins TRBV10-3 and TRBJ2-3; tentative D call: TRBD1 (6 bases). Trimming took 0 bases from V and 3 from J, leaving 13 bases between them. CDR3 length equals 16 residues. Germline CDR1 and CDR2: ENHRY and SYGVKD. Here the CDR3 reads CAISESELGTTDTQYF. DNA of the CDR3: TGTGCCATCAGTGAGTCGGAACTAGGGACAACAGATACGCAGTATTTT.

This clonotype was counted a few times. The chain employs TRBV4-2 and TRBJ2-1; unclear D gene. The CDR3 is made up of 18 amino acids. Trimming removed 3 bases from V and 8 bases from J, with 26 bases in between. Germline CDR1 is LGHNA and CDR2 is YNFKEQ. The CDR3 here is CASSHDYRAEAWVDEQFF. The DNA of the CDR3 is TGTGCCAGCAGCCACGATTACCGGGCTGAAGCGTGGGTCGATGAGCAGTTCTTC.

This clonotype occurred a few times. This rearrangement joins TRBV14 to TRBJ2-1; D might be TRBD1 or TRBD2, each matching 6 bases. The CDR3 contains 18 residues. V gave up 0 bases and J gave up 8 bases, with 23 bases separating them. Germline loops: CDR1 SGHDN, CDR2 FVKESK. CDR3: CASSQDRGRGLPGDEQFF. For the CDR3, the DNA is TGTGCCAGCAGCCAAGATCGTGGCAGGGGACTGCCTGGGGATGAGCAGTTCTTC.

V gene TRBV3-1 combines with J gene TRBJ2-1; D might be TRBD2 (5 bases). Trimming took 2 bases from V and 10 from J, leaving 21 bases between them. This CDR3 spans 16 amino acids. Germline assignment: CDR1 LGHDT and CDR2 YNNKEL (reference sequence). The CDR3 DNA follows: TGTGCCAGCAGCCAATCGTTTATGGCTATAGCGAGCGAGCAGTTCTTC. It encodes CASSQSFMAIASEQFF.

This rearrangement joins TRBV12-3 or TRBV12-4 to TRBJ2-1; 10 bases match TRBD2. With 3 bases clipped from V and 5 bases from J, the junction kept 10 bases outside the gene matches. This CDR3 has 17 amino acids. The CDR3 loop reads CASSFSLWTSGNNEQFF. CDR3 bases: TGTGCCAGCAGTTTTAGTTTATGGACTAGCGGCAACAATGAGCAGTTCTTC.

This clonotype was seen only a few times. This chain connects TRBV12-3 or TRBV12-4 to TRBJ2-3, with 10 bases matching TRBD2. Unmatched junction bases numbered 11, after V lost 6 bases and J lost 14 bases. This CDR3 spans 13 amino acids. Here the CDR3 DNA reads TGTGCCAGCAGGGAATCTAGCGGGAGTTATCCGTATTTT. It translates to CASRESSGSYPYF.

This clonotype was seen a few times. This chain uses TRBV20-1 with TRBJ2-2; perhaps D is TRBD1 or TRBD2 (5 bases each). Trimming removed 6 bases from V and 5 bases from J, with 19 bases in between. The CDR3 loop spans 15 amino acids. From germline, CDR1 is DFQATT and CDR2 SNEGSKA (reference sequence). CDR3 coding DNA: TGCAGTGCCACCTCCGCGGGTGGGGGAACCGGGGAGCTGTTTTTT. As protein: CSATSAGGGTGELFF.

This chain joins TRBV7-8 and TRBJ2-5, with D hard to call. Trimming removed 3 bases from V and 0 bases from J, with 11 bases in between. This CDR3 is 15 amino acids long. Germline V gene data show CDR1 as SGHVS and CDR2 as FQNEAQ. The CDR3 DNA reads as TGTGCCAGCAGCTTGGGTTTCTTTGACCAAGAGACCCAGTACTTC. This encodes CASSLGFFDQETQYF.

This clonotype has at least ten counts. V usage is TRBV29-1 and J usage is TRBJ1-5, with D possibly matching TRBD1 (6 bases). V lost 6 bases and J 7 bases, leaving 16 bases between the germline ends. CDR1 and CDR2 (germline): SQVTM, ANQGSEA. This CDR3 has 13 amino acids. CDR3 in DNA: TGCAGCGTCAGAAAGGGGGAAGGGCAGCCCCAGCATTTT. Translated: CSVRKGEGQPQHF. The full variable domain, rest sourced from reference TRBV29-1 and TRBJ1-5, is SAVISQKPSRDICQRGTSLTIQCQVDSQVTMMFWYRQQPGQSLTLIATANQGSEATYESGFVIDKFPISRPNLTFSTLTVSNMSPEDSSIYLCSVRKGEGQPQHFGDGTRLSIL.

Regarding this clonotype: Likely a read error: the CDR3 ends without its conserved phenylalanine or tryptophan. The V and J genes are TRBV28 and TRBJ1-2, with a weak D call TRBD1 (6 bases). Germline V gives CDR1 MDHEN, CDR2 SYDVKM. Trimming pared 5 bases from V and 2 bases from J, leaving 12 bases between. The CDR3 is 14 residues long. CDR3 DNA sequence: TGTGCCAGCAGTCGGGACACCACCAACTATGGCTACACCTTA. It yields the protein CASSRDTTNYGYTL.

This clonotype was seen a few times. The V call is TRBV28, the J call TRBJ2-2; D not certain. V lost 2 bases, J lost 4 bases, and 5 bases lay in between. Germline loops: CDR1 MDHEN, CDR2 SYDVKM. This CDR3 is built from 13 residues. CDR3 protein: CASSLTPTGELFF. CDR3 in DNA: TGTGCCAGCAGTTTAACGCCCACCGGGGAGCTGTTTTTT.

The chain has TRBV28 and TRBJ2-7; D might be TRBD1 (6 bases). The germline V gene encodes CDR1 MDHEN and CDR2 SYDVKM. V lost 5 bases to trimming and J lost 3 bases, with 14 bases between them. The CDR3 extends over 14 amino acids. CDR3 residues: CASSGYRDLYEQYF. CDR3 bases: TGTGCCAGCAGTGGATACAGGGACCTCTACGAGCAGTACTTC.

CDR3 sequence: CASNPGPGAEQYF. In nucleotides, the CDR3 is TGTGCCAGCAACCCGGGACCCGGGGCTGAGCAGTACTTC. The chain has TRBV2 and TRBJ2-7; tentatively, D is TRBD1 or TRBD2 (5 bases each). The V gene's germline CDR1 is SNHLY and CDR2 FYNNEI. The length of the CDR3 is 13 residues. Trimming removed 7 bases from V and 7 bases from J, with 17 bases in between. The whole variable domain, filled in from reference TRBV2 and TRBJ2-7, reads EPEVTQTPSHQVTQMGQEVILRCVPISNHLYFYWYRQILGQKVEFLVSFYNNEISEKSEIFDDQFSVERPDGSNFTLKIRSTKLEDSAMYFCASNPGPGAEQYFGPGTRLTVT.

Only a few counts were recorded for this clonotype. J is TRBJ2-3 and V is TRBV6-1, with D unclear. This CDR3 is built from 14 residues. The germline gives CDR1 MNHNS, CDR2 SASEGT. Trimming removed 6 bases at V and 4 bases at J, with 14 bases between. This CDR3 is CASSPHMAPDTQYF. The CDR3 nucleotides are TGTGCCAGCAGCCCTCACATGGCCCCAGATACGCAGTATTTT.

CDR3 nucleotide sequence: TGCAGTGCTAGAGATTCGAATACGCAGTATTTT. Encoded protein: CSARDSNTQYF. This sequence joins TRBV20-1 and TRBJ2-3, with D unresolved. Germline V gene sequence: CDR1 DFQATT, CDR2 SNEGSKA (reference sequence). The CDR3 length is 11 residues. Trimming removed 0 bases from V and 7 bases from J, with 5 bases in between.

The sample holds a few counts of this clonotype. The chain joins TRBV18 to TRBJ1-2; tentatively, D is TRBD1 (6 bases). The V gene lost 5 bases and the J gene lost 0 bases, with 13 bases spanning the gap. The germline V gene has CDR1 KGHSH and CDR2 LQKENI. The CDR3 extends over 15 amino acids. CDR3 nucleotides: TGTGCCAGCTCAAGCTCAGGGGAACCTAACTATGGCTACACCTTC. The encoded protein is CASSSSGEPNYGYTF. Together with reference TRBV18 and TRBJ1-2, the CDR3 gives the full variable domain: NAGVMQNPRHLVRRRGQEARLRCSPMKGHSHVYWYRQLPEEGLKFMVYLQKENIIDESGMPKERFSAEFPKEGPSILRIQQVVRGDSAAYFCASSSSGEPNYGYTFGSGTRLTVV.

This sequence joins TRBV5-1 and TRBJ2-3; D not certain. The CDR3 extends over 15 amino acids. Trimming shortened V by 0 bases and J by 2 bases, and 10 bases separated the two germline ends. The germline CDR1 and CDR2 sequences are SGHRS and YFSETQ. CDR3 nucleotide sequence: TGCGCCAGCAGCTTGGTAAGGGCAGCCACAGATACGCAGTATTTT. Protein product: CASSLVRAATDTQYF. Full variable domain (missing parts from reference TRBV5-1 and TRBJ2-3): KAGVTQTPRYLIKTRGQQVTLSCSPISGHRSVSWYQQTPGQGLQFLFEYFSETQRNKGNFPGRFSGRQFSNSRSEMNVSTLELGDSALYLCASSLVRAATDTQYFGPGTRLTVL.

The chain employs TRBV7-2 and TRBJ1-6; the D is unclear. V lost 5 bases and J 11 bases, leaving 16 bases between the germline ends. Per germline, CDR1 SGHTA and CDR2 FQGNSA. This CDR3 spans 14 amino acids. CDR3 residues: CASSQSGGYPPLHF. Written as DNA, the CDR3 is TGTGCCAGCAGCCAATCGGGAGGTTACCCACCCCTCCACTTT.

This clonotype was detected only once. The V gene is TRBV3-1, the J gene TRBJ2-7, with 9 bases fitting TRBD1. Germline trimming cut 2 bases from V and 2 bases from J; bases unmatched to any gene: 7. Germline lookup yields CDR1 LGHDT and CDR2 YNNKEL (reference sequence). There are 16 residues in the CDR3. This CDR3 is CASSQHTGTGTYEQYF. CDR3 nucleotide sequence: TGTGCCAGCAGCCAACATACCGGGACAGGGACCTACGAGCAGTACTTC.

V is TRBV12-3 or TRBV12-4 and J is TRBJ2-5; no clear D. V lost 5 bases, J lost 1 base, and 11 bases lay in between. This CDR3 contains 14 residues. CDR3 in DNA: TGTGCCAGCAGTCCCACAGCAGTCCAAGAGACCCAGTACTTC. This gives the protein CASSPTAVQETQYF.